Below are 32 T cell receptor beta chains sequenced from a single sample in a study of blood T cell repertoires in COVID-19. Produced via immunoSEQ multiplex PCR; TCRdb's table is partial and in-frame only. The data hold about 130,000 clones, with 83% observed a single time. The sequencing sample was made of PBMCs or T cells enriched from blood (not recorded which). The receptors originated from a man aged 25 to 40 who had recovered from COVID-19.

CDR3 coding DNA: TGCGCCAGCAAATACAGGGAGGGCATGAACACTGAAGCTTTCTTT. Residues: CASKYREGMNTEAFF. The chain combines TRBV5-1 with TRBJ1-1, with a possible D match to TRBD1 (6 bases). Trimming took off 6 bases at V and 0 bases at J, with 15 bases between the two ends. Germline values: CDR1 SGHRS, CDR2 YFSETQ. The CDR3 totals 15 residues. The whole variable domain, filled in from reference TRBV5-1 and TRBJ1-1, reads KAGVTQTPRYLIKTRGQQVTLSCSPISGHRSVSWYQQTPGQGLQFLFEYFSETQRNKGNFPGRFSGRQFSNSRSEMNVSTLELGDSALYLCASKYREGMNTEAFFGQGTRLTVV.

The V call is TRBV10-3, the J call TRBJ2-4, with 10 bases that match TRBD2. The CDR3 sequence is 14 residues long. The V gene's germline CDR1 is ENHRY and CDR2 SYGVKD. The V and J ends lost 8 bases and 7 bases, in that order; junction bases with no gene match: 8. The CDR3 DNA is TGTGCCATCGCTCCTAGCGGGAGTGGGAACATTCAGTACTTC. Protein sequence: CAIAPSGSGNIQYF.

This clone was counted a few times. The chain uses TRBV6-5 and TRBJ2-2, with unresolved D. Germline V gene sequence: CDR1 MNHEY, CDR2 SVGAGI. V was shortened by 2 bases and J by 6 bases, with 10 bases between the two germline ends. CDR3 length: 14 amino acids. The CDR3 here is CASSYSEAPGELFF. In nucleotides, the CDR3 is TGTGCCAGCAGTTACAGTGAAGCGCCCGGGGAGCTGTTTTTT.

In nucleotides, the CDR3 is TGCGCCAGCAGTGGGAAGGGACTAGCGGGGGACACCGGGGAGCTGTTTTTT. Translated, it gives CASSGKGLAGDTGELFF. The V call is TRBV10-2, the J call TRBJ2-2; 14 positions agree with TRBD2. The ends lost 4 bases at V and 3 bases at J; junction bases unmatched: 4. This CDR3 is built from 17 residues. CDR1 is WSHSY and CDR2 is SAAADI in the germline V gene.

The rearrangement joins TRBV4-2 to TRBJ2-5; TRBD2 matches at 7 bases. CDR3 length: 16 amino acids. Germline V gives CDR1 LGHNA, CDR2 YNFKEQ. V shed 2 bases and J 5 bases; nucleotides not matched to a gene: 11. CDR3 nucleotides: TGTGCCAGCAGCCAATATTGGACTAGATCTATGGAGACCCAGTACTTC. Amino acids: CASSQYWTRSMETQYF.

This clone has just one count. V and J are TRBV11-2 and TRBJ2-7; tentative D call: TRBD1 (6 bases). This CDR3 has 14 amino acids. Trimming removed 5 bases at V and 2 bases at J, with 13 bases between. CDR1 and CDR2 (germline): SGHAT, FQNNGV. CDR3 nucleotides: TGTGCCAGCAGCGCGCCCGGGACAACCTACGAGCAGTACTTC. This gives the protein CASSAPGTTYEQYF.

J is TRBJ2-5 and V is TRBV5-1, with 8 bases matching TRBD1. The CDR3 loop spans 14 amino acids. Trimming at V came to 5 bases and at J to 5 bases, leaving 8 bases not matched to a gene. CDR1 and CDR2 from the germline V gene are SGHRS and YFSETQ. The CDR3 sequence: CASRTTGGWETQYF. The CDR3 region has the DNA TGCGCCAGCAGGACTACAGGGGGGTGGGAGACCCAGTACTTC.

The chain carries TRBV9 and TRBJ2-1; 7 nucleotides match TRBD2. This CDR3 has 17 amino acids. Germline V gives CDR1 SGDLS, CDR2 YYNGEE. Trimming at V came to 2 bases and at J to 0 bases, leaving 8 bases not matched to a gene. CDR3 loop: CASSVTSAQSSYNEQFF. The CDR3 DNA reads TGTGCCAGCAGCGTTACTAGCGCCCAGAGCTCCTACAATGAGCAGTTCTTC.

V gene TRBV2 combines with J gene TRBJ2-1; 12 bases map to TRBD2. Trimming took 4 bases from V and 2 from J; bases not matched to a gene: 12. CDR3 length equals 19 residues. In germline, CDR1 is SNHLY, CDR2 FYNNEI. The DNA for the CDR3 is TGTGCCAGCAGTGGCGCTAGCGGGAGGGCCAAAGTCGCCTACAATGAGCAGTTCTTC. Protein product: CASSGASGRAKVAYNEQFF.

The chain recombines TRBV15 with TRBJ2-3, with a possible D match to TRBD1 (5 bases). V was trimmed by 0 bases and J by 0 bases, leaving 10 bases between them. CDR1 LNHNV and CDR2 YYDKDF come from the germline V gene (reference sequence). This CDR3 spans 16 amino acids. The CDR3 protein is CATSRDQGRSTDTQYF. CDR3 in DNA: TGTGCCACCAGCAGAGATCAGGGTAGAAGCACAGATACGCAGTATTTT.

The chain carries TRBV5-1 and TRBJ2-2; tentative D call: TRBD2 (6 bases). Germline values: CDR1 SGHRS, CDR2 YFSETQ. This CDR3 contains 14 residues. V lost 5 bases, J lost 2 bases, and 10 bases lay in between. The CDR3 region is CASRGTLNTGELFF. The CDR3 region has the DNA TGCGCCAGCAGGGGGACTTTAAACACCGGGGAGCTGTTTTTT.

The rearrangement joins TRBV7-6 to TRBJ2-7, with D maybe TRBD1 (5 bases). From germline, CDR1 is SGHVS and CDR2 FNYEAQ. This CDR3 contains 13 residues. V shed 5 bases and J shed 6 bases, with 14 bases lying between them. CDR3 sequence reads: CASSQGEVAEQYF. As DNA, the CDR3 is TGTGCCAGCAGCCAGGGCGAAGTTGCCGAGCAGTACTTC.

V gene TRBV2 combines with J gene TRBJ2-3, with D unresolved. The germline V and J ends were trimmed by 6 bases and 0 bases, with 10 bases remaining between them. CDR3 size: 14 residues. CDR1 and CDR2 (germline): SNHLY, FYNNEI. CDR3 DNA: TGTGCCAGCAGATTCGGTTCTAGCACAGATACGCAGTATTTT. This translates into CASRFGSSTDTQYF.

This clone was seen at least ten times. The chain combines TRBV27 with TRBJ2-7; D possibly corresponds to TRBD1 (5 bases). From germline, CDR1 is MNHEY and CDR2 SMNVEV (reference sequence). The V end lost 3 bases, the J end lost 3 bases, and 6 bases lay between the germline ends. The CDR3 sequence is 12 residues long. CDR3 DNA sequence: TGTGCCAGCAGTTTCGACAGCTACGAGCAGTACGTC. Translation: CASSFDSYEQYV.

The chain has TRBV4-1 and TRBJ2-1, with a possible D match to TRBD1 (6 bases). Germline CDR1 and CDR2: MGHRA and YSYEKL. V lost 4 bases to trimming and J lost 4 bases, with 14 bases between them. This CDR3 spans 15 amino acids. CDR3 in DNA: TGCGCCAGCAGCCTGCAGGGGCAAAAATACAATGAGCAGTTCTTC. It encodes CASSLQGQKYNEQFF.

There are a few counts of this clone. The V and J genes are TRBV2 and TRBJ2-5; D not resolved. V gave up 7 bases and J gave up 1 base, with 7 bases separating them. There are 12 residues in the CDR3. CDR1 SNHLY and CDR2 FYNNEI come from the germline V gene. For the CDR3, the DNA is TGTGCCAGCACCCCGGTCCAAGAGACCCAGTACTTC. It codes for CASTPVQETQYF. The full variable domain, with the rest looked up from reference TRBV2 and TRBJ2-5, is EPEVTQTPSHQVTQMGQEVILRCVPISNHLYFYWYRQILGQKVEFLVSFYNNEISEKSEIFDDQFSVERPDGSNFTLKIRSTKLEDSAMYFCASTPVQETQYFGPGTRLLVL.

The rearrangement links TRBV24-1 to TRBJ2-7, with D possibly TRBD2 on 5 matching bases. The CDR3 has 13 amino acids. Germline V CDR1 and CDR2: KGHDR, SFDVKD. V lost 9 bases to trimming and J lost 3 bases, with 14 bases between them. The CDR3 protein is CATRRNGVYEQYV. CDR3 DNA: TGTGCCACCCGCCGAAACGGGGTCTACGAGCAGTACGTC.

The gene calls are TRBV12-3 or TRBV12-4 and TRBJ1-2; no clear D gene. This CDR3 region has 13 residues. Trimming removed 6 bases from V and 6 bases from J, with 14 bases in between. The CDR3 region has the DNA TGTGCCAGCAGCCTGAGGGAGGACGATGGCTACACCTTC. Residues: CASSLREDDGYTF.

This rearrangement joins TRBV11-2 to TRBJ1-2; D is undetermined. The germline gives CDR1 SGHAT, CDR2 FQNNGV. The CDR3 totals 11 residues. Trimming stripped 1 base from V and 7 bases from J, with 4 bases between. In nucleotides, the CDR3 is TGTGCCAGCAGCTTAGGAGCTGGCTACACCTTC. Protein: CASSLGAGYTF.

This clone was detected a few times. The chain recombines TRBV18 with TRBJ1-6, with 8 bases aligning to TRBD1. This CDR3 region has 16 residues. J lost 8 bases, V lost 2 bases, and 8 bases had no gene match. Germline CDR1 KGHSH, CDR2 LQKENI. CDR3 amino acids: CASSPGGQGGDSPLHF. CDR3 in DNA: TGTGCCAGCTCACCAGGCGGACAGGGAGGAGATTCACCCCTCCACTTT.

The chain employs TRBV25-1 and TRBJ2-5; perhaps TRBD1 as D (6 bases). The CDR3 covers 13 residues. V lost 7 bases and J 2 bases, leaving 11 bases between the germline ends. Germline assignment: CDR1 MGHDK and CDR2 SYGVNS. The DNA for the CDR3 is TGTGCCAGCACCTCTGACAGGCAAGAGACCCAGTACTTC. This translates into CASTSDRQETQYF.

The chain is built from TRBV7-2 and TRBJ1-5; D is possibly TRBD1 (5 bases). This CDR3 comprises 14 residues. V was cut by 5 bases and J by 0 bases, with 8 bases left in between. Germline-derived CDR1 and CDR2 are SGHTA and FQGNSA. The DNA for the CDR3 is TGTGCCAGCAGCAGCGACAGTAGCAATCAGCCCCAGCATTTT. This gives the protein CASSSDSSNQPQHF.

The rearrangement links TRBV18 to TRBJ1-2; 10 nucleotides align to TRBD1. V was clipped by 3 bases and J by 10 bases; unmatched bases: 5. CDR1 KGHSH and CDR2 LQKENI come from the germline V gene. The CDR3 contains 13 residues. DNA of the CDR3: TGTGCCAGCTCACCGGGACAGGGGTCGGACTACACCTTC. Its protein is CASSPGQGSDYTF.

The chain joins TRBV19 to TRBJ1-1; 7 bases are shared with TRBD1. The germline V gene encodes CDR1 LNHDA and CDR2 SQIVND (reference sequence). Germline trimming cut 4 bases from V and 0 bases from J; bases unmatched to any gene: 11. The CDR3 has 17 residues. CDR3: CASSTREGAGVNTEAFF. In DNA, the CDR3 is TGTGCCAGTAGTACCCGTGAGGGGGCAGGAGTGAACACTGAAGCTTTCTTT.

The chain carries TRBV9 and TRBJ1-6, with TRBD1 as a possible D gene (6 bases). The CDR3 spans 14 residues. Germline V gives CDR1 SGDLS, CDR2 YYNGEE. Trimming cost V 1 base and J 13 bases, with 15 bases left between them. The CDR3: CASSVQGRFGPLHF. CDR3 nucleotides: TGTGCCAGCAGCGTACAGGGGAGATTTGGGCCCCTCCACTTT.

This chain connects TRBV5-1 to TRBJ1-2; 8 bases fit TRBD1. Germline CDR1 is SGHRS and CDR2 is YFSETQ. This CDR3 spans 15 amino acids. Trimming removed 4 bases from V and 4 bases from J; junction bases left unmatched: 9. CDR3 DNA sequence: TGCGCCAGCAGCCCTGGTCCAGGGGGCAGCTATGGCTACACCTTC. It translates to CASSPGPGGSYGYTF.

This chain uses TRBV6-5 with TRBJ2-1; 8 bases fit TRBD2. The CDR3 is made up of 14 amino acids. The ends lost 4 bases at V and 7 bases at J; junction bases unmatched: 6. Germline CDR1 MNHEY, CDR2 SVGAGI. In DNA, the CDR3 is TGTGCCAGCAGTTCCCCCGGGGGGGGGAATGAGCAGTTCTTC. The encoded protein is CASSSPGGGNEQFF.

This clone showed up just once. This chain uses TRBV4-1 with TRBJ1-1; the match to TRBD1 covers 7 bases. The germline gives CDR1 MGHRA, CDR2 YSYEKL. V gave up 5 bases and J gave up 7 bases; unmatched junction bases: 10. The CDR3 contains 14 residues. CDR3 DNA: TGCGCCAGCAGCTCCATCGATACAGGGGATGAAGCTTTCTTT. Translated, it gives CASSSIDTGDEAFF.

CDR3 nucleotides: TGTGCCAGCAGCTTCCGACTAGCGGGAGGGGGTCCCTACGAGCAGTACTTC. The encoded protein is CASSFRLAGGGPYEQYF. This chain uses TRBV11-2 with TRBJ2-7, with 14 bases aligning to TRBD2. CDR3 length: 17 amino acids. Germline lookup yields CDR1 SGHAT and CDR2 FQNNGV. Losses at the gene ends were 3 bases for V and 2 bases for J; bases not matched to a gene: 6.

The chain is built from TRBV19 and TRBJ2-2, with D possibly being TRBD2 (6 bases). With 5 bases removed from V and 5 bases from J, the gap between germline ends came to 15 bases. Germline V gives CDR1 LNHDA, CDR2 SQIVND (reference sequence). This CDR3 contains 15 residues. CDR3 sequence (DNA): TGTGCCAGTAGTCGGGACTTCCTTAATACCGGGGAGCTGTTTTTT. Its protein product is CASSRDFLNTGELFF.

The CDR3 coding sequence is TGTGCCAGCAGTGATGGGCCCCGGACAGGGGCGGATGAAAAACTGTTTTTT. It specifies CASSDGPRTGADEKLFF. V usage is TRBV25-1 and J usage is TRBJ1-4, with 9 bases lining up with TRBD1. V trimming: 3 bases; J trimming: 6 bases; junction bases outside the gene matches: 11. The germline gives CDR1 MGHDK, CDR2 SYGVNS. The CDR3 length is 17 residues.

The V and J genes are TRBV2 and TRBJ2-1, with 7 bases fitting TRBD1. The V gene end was trimmed by 6 bases and the J gene end by 3 bases; junction bases not matched to a gene: 8. This CDR3 region has 15 residues. Looked up from germline, CDR1 is SNHLY and CDR2 is FYNNEI. CDR3: CASRSGTVNYNEQFF. The CDR3 coding sequence is TGTGCCAGCAGATCCGGGACAGTAAACTACAATGAGCAGTTCTTC.